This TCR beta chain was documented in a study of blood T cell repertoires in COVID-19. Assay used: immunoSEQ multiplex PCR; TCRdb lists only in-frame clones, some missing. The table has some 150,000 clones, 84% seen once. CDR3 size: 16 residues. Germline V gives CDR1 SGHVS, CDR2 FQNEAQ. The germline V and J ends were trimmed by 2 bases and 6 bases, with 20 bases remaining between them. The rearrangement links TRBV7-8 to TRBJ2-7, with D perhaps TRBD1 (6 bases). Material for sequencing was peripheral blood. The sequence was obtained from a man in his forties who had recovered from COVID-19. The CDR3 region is CASSLFSTGHSFEQYF. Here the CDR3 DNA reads TGTGCCAGCAGCTTATTTTCCACGGGACACTCTTTCGAGCAGTACTTC. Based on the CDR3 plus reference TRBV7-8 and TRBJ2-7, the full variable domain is GAGVSQSPRYKVAKRGQDVALRCDPISGHVSLFWYQQALGQGPEFLTYFQNEAQLDKSGLPSDRFFAERPEGSVSTLKIQRTQQEDSAVYLCASSLFSTGHSFEQYFGPGTRLTVT.